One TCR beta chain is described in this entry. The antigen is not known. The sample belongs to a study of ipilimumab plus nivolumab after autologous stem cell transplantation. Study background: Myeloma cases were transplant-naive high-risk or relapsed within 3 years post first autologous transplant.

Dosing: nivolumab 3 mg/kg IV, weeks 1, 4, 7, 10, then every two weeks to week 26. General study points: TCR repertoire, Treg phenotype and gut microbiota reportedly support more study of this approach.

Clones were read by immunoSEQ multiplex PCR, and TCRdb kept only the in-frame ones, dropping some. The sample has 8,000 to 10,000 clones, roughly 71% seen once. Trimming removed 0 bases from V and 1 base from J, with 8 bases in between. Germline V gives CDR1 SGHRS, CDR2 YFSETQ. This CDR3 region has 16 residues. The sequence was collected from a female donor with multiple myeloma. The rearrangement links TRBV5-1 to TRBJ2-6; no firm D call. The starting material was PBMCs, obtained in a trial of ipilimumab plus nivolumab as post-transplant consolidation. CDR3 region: CASSLVGFSGANVLTF. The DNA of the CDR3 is TGCGCCAGCAGCTTGGTAGGTTTTTCTGGGGCCAACGTCCTGACTTTC.